This is a list of T cell receptor beta chains from one sample in a study of blood T cell repertoires in COVID-19. TCRdb's copy holds only in-frame clones and misses some; the assay was immunoSEQ multiplex PCR. Of 35,000 to 40,000 clones listed, around 90% were seen once; the top ten hold around a quarter. The specimen sequenced was peripheral blood. The receptors originated from a man in his sixties with active or convalescent COVID-19. Both conserved end residues are part of each CDR3. Each record gives: D gene, clone size, V gene, CDR3 length, J gene, CDR3 protein, CDR3 DNA. A D gene is named only where the DNA matches it firmly. Not every row has a clone size; where given, it reads once, few, many or a size class.

d_gene: -
abundance: -
v_gene: TRBV2
len: 12
j_gene: TRBJ1-2
CDR3aa: CASREDSYGYTF
CDR3nt: TGTGCCAGCAGGGAAGACAGCTATGGCTACACCTTC

d_gene: -
abundance: few
v_gene: TRBV5-6
len: 15
j_gene: TRBJ1-5
CDR3aa: CASSLMGYSNQPQHF
CDR3nt: TGTGCCAGCAGCTTGATGGGCTATAGCAATCAGCCCCAGCATTTT

d_gene: -
abundance: -
v_gene: TRBV18
len: 13
j_gene: TRBJ2-5
CDR3aa: CASSSGQQETQYF
CDR3nt: TGTGCCAGCTCTTCCGGACAGCAAGAGACCCAGTACTTC

d_gene: -
abundance: -
v_gene: TRBV7-2
len: 13
j_gene: TRBJ2-1
CDR3aa: CASSLVQYNEQFF
CDR3nt: TGTGCCAGCAGCTTAGTTCAGTACAATGAGCAGTTCTTC

d_gene: -
abundance: -
v_gene: TRBV9
len: 14
j_gene: TRBJ2-7
CDR3aa: CASSPWGRTYEQYF
CDR3nt: TGTGCCAGCAGTCCATGGGGGAGGACCTACGAGCAGTACTTC

d_gene: TRBD1
abundance: -
v_gene: TRBV30
len: 14
j_gene: TRBJ1-1
CDR3aa: CAWSKLGQGAEAFF
CDR3nt: TGTGCCTGGAGTAAGCTTGGACAGGGAGCCGAAGCTTTCTTT

d_gene: -
abundance: -
v_gene: TRBV9
len: 17
j_gene: TRBJ2-3
CDR3aa: CASSVGVGAGQRDTQYF
CDR3nt: TGTGCCAGCAGCGTAGGGGTAGGGGCAGGACAAAGAGATACGCAGTATTTT

d_gene: TRBD2
abundance: -
v_gene: TRBV15
len: 19
j_gene: TRBJ2-3
CDR3aa: CATSRGSGGRTSGTDTQYF
CDR3nt: TGTGCCACCAGCAGAGGGTCCGGCGGGAGAACGTCGGGCACAGATACGCAGTATTTT

d_gene: TRBD2
abundance: -
v_gene: TRBV6-4
len: 15
j_gene: TRBJ2-3
CDR3aa: CASSASGRLTDTQYF
CDR3nt: TGTGCCAGCAGTGCTAGCGGGAGGCTCACAGATACGCAGTATTTT

d_gene: TRBD2
abundance: -
v_gene: TRBV28
len: 15
j_gene: TRBJ2-2
CDR3aa: CASSFGGGLIGELFF
CDR3nt: TGTGCCAGCAGTTTCGGCGGGGGGCTGATCGGGGAGCTGTTTTTT

d_gene: TRBD1
abundance: -
v_gene: TRBV7-2
len: 16
j_gene: TRBJ1-4
CDR3aa: CASSSPNRGITEKLFF
CDR3nt: TGTGCCAGCAGCTCGCCAAACAGGGGGATAACTGAAAAACTGTTTTTT

d_gene: -
abundance: -
v_gene: TRBV7-6
len: 14
j_gene: TRBJ2-2
CDR3aa: CASSPNTNTGELFF
CDR3nt: TGTGCCAGCAGCCCCAACACGAACACCGGGGAGCTGTTTTTT

d_gene: TRBD2
abundance: -
v_gene: TRBV28
len: 15
j_gene: TRBJ2-7
CDR3aa: CASSQTSAGRYEQYF
CDR3nt: TGTGCCAGCAGCCAAACTAGCGCGGGGCGGTACGAGCAGTACTTC

d_gene: -
abundance: -
v_gene: TRBV2
len: 12
j_gene: TRBJ2-5
CDR3aa: CASSAVEETQYF
CDR3nt: TGTGCCAGCAGTGCGGTGGAAGAGACCCAGTACTTC

d_gene: TRBD1
abundance: -
v_gene: TRBV7-9
len: 16
j_gene: TRBJ2-3
CDR3aa: CASSTGQITSTDTQYF
CDR3nt: TGTGCCAGCAGCACGGGACAGATCACTAGCACAGATACGCAGTATTTT

d_gene: TRBD1
abundance: -
v_gene: TRBV5-8
len: 16
j_gene: TRBJ2-1
CDR3aa: CASSRPGQGPYNEQFF
CDR3nt: TGTGCCAGCAGCAGACCGGGACAGGGACCCTACAATGAGCAGTTCTTC

d_gene: -
abundance: -
v_gene: TRBV20-1
len: 11
j_gene: TRBJ1-2
CDR3aa: CSARFRYGYTF
CDR3nt: TGCAGTGCTAGGTTTCGCTATGGCTACACCTTC

d_gene: TRBD1
abundance: -
v_gene: TRBV6-1
len: 16
j_gene: TRBJ1-1
CDR3aa: CASSAVRTGVGTEAFF
CDR3nt: TGTGCCAGCAGTGCAGTGAGGACAGGGGTCGGAACTGAAGCTTTCTTT

d_gene: -
abundance: -
v_gene: TRBV7-9
len: 16
j_gene: TRBJ1-6
CDR3aa: CASSFTYAVTNSPLHF
CDR3nt: TGTGCCAGCAGCTTTACCTACGCGGTCACTAATTCACCCCTCCACTTT

d_gene: TRBD1
abundance: -
v_gene: TRBV5-6
len: 15
j_gene: TRBJ2-7
CDR3aa: CASNYLDRGGNEQYF
CDR3nt: TGTGCCAGCAACTATTTGGACAGGGGAGGAAACGAGCAGTACTTC

d_gene: TRBD2
abundance: -
v_gene: TRBV24-1
len: 17
j_gene: TRBJ2-1
CDR3aa: CATSAPSGSDAYNEQFF
CDR3nt: TGTGCCACCAGTGCTCCTAGCGGGAGCGACGCCTACAATGAGCAGTTCTTC

d_gene: -
abundance: once
v_gene: TRBV19
len: 13
j_gene: TRBJ2-5
CDR3aa: CASSTNSQETQYF
CDR3nt: TGTGCCAGTAGTACTAACAGCCAAGAGACCCAGTACTTC

d_gene: TRBD1
abundance: once
v_gene: TRBV7-6
len: 14
j_gene: TRBJ2-7
CDR3aa: CASSLTGQTYEQYF
CDR3nt: TGTGCCAGCAGCTTGACGGGACAGACTTACGAGCAGTACTTC

d_gene: TRBD1
abundance: -
v_gene: TRBV28
len: 14
j_gene: TRBJ2-3
CDR3aa: CASQRQGALDTQYF
CDR3nt: TGTGCCAGCCAGCGACAGGGGGCATTAGATACGCAGTATTTT

d_gene: TRBD1
abundance: -
v_gene: TRBV6-5
len: 13
j_gene: TRBJ2-7
CDR3aa: CASSYRDSLEQYF
CDR3nt: TGTGCCAGCAGTTACCGGGACAGCCTCGAGCAGTACTTC

d_gene: TRBD2
abundance: once
v_gene: TRBV7-2
len: 14
j_gene: TRBJ2-3
CDR3aa: CASSLRGSSDTQYF
CDR3nt: TGTGCCAGCAGCTTACGCGGGAGTTCAGATACGCAGTATTTT

d_gene: -
abundance: -
v_gene: TRBV13
len: 15
j_gene: TRBJ2-5
CDR3aa: CASSLGLDLMETQYF
CDR3nt: TGTGCCAGCAGCTTAGGACTAGATCTAATGGAGACCCAGTACTTC

d_gene: TRBD2
abundance: -
v_gene: TRBV7-6
len: 18
j_gene: TRBJ2-1
CDR3aa: CASSLTSGRNPSDNEQFF
CDR3nt: TGTGCCAGCAGCTTGACTAGCGGGAGGAACCCTTCCGACAATGAGCAGTTCTTC

d_gene: TRBD2
abundance: -
v_gene: TRBV4-1
len: 16
j_gene: TRBJ2-7
CDR3aa: CASSQDSSGAPYEQYF
CDR3nt: TGCGCCAGCAGCCAAGATTCGAGCGGGGCCCCCTACGAGCAGTACTTC

d_gene: -
abundance: -
v_gene: TRBV18
len: 14
j_gene: TRBJ1-1
CDR3aa: CASSPSGGDTEAFF
CDR3nt: TGTGCCAGCTCACCGTCGGGGGGTGACACTGAAGCTTTCTTT

d_gene: -
abundance: -
v_gene: TRBV19
len: 15
j_gene: TRBJ1-6
CDR3aa: CASSPTILMRVPLHF
CDR3nt: TGTGCCAGTAGTCCAACTATTTTGATGCGAGTCCCCCTCCACTTT

d_gene: TRBD1
abundance: -
v_gene: TRBV24-1
len: 20
j_gene: TRBJ2-3
CDR3aa: CATSDFFRKTWDRGMDTQYF
CDR3nt: TGTGCCACCAGTGATTTTTTCCGAAAAACCTGGGACAGGGGTATGGATACGCAGTATTTT

d_gene: TRBD1
abundance: once
v_gene: TRBV5-1
len: 13
j_gene: TRBJ2-7
CDR3aa: CASSEGTGGEQYF
CDR3nt: TGCGCCAGCAGCGAGGGGACAGGGGGTGAGCAGTACTTC

d_gene: TRBD2
abundance: few
v_gene: TRBV7-9
len: 15
j_gene: TRBJ2-1
CDR3aa: CASSRTSGRTMEQFF
CDR3nt: TGTGCCAGCAGCAGGACTAGCGGGAGGACTATGGAGCAGTTCTTC

d_gene: -
abundance: -
v_gene: TRBV11-2
len: 14
j_gene: TRBJ2-7
CDR3aa: CASSLPWAHHEQYF
CDR3nt: TGTGCCAGCAGCTTACCGTGGGCTCACCACGAGCAGTACTTC

d_gene: TRBD2
abundance: -
v_gene: TRBV2
len: 14
j_gene: TRBJ2-5
CDR3aa: CASTTGLDQETQYF
CDR3nt: TGTGCCAGCACTACGGGACTAGACCAAGAGACCCAGTACTTC

d_gene: -
abundance: -
v_gene: TRBV28
len: 16
j_gene: TRBJ1-5
CDR3aa: CASSSFGGTQNQPQHF
CDR3nt: TGTGCCAGCAGTAGCTTTGGGGGGACCCAAAATCAGCCCCAGCATTTT

d_gene: TRBD2
abundance: -
v_gene: TRBV11-2
len: 18
j_gene: TRBJ2-1
CDR3aa: CASSQGLAGEIAYNEQFF
CDR3nt: TGTGCCAGCAGCCAGGGACTAGCGGGAGAAATTGCCTACAATGAGCAGTTCTTC

d_gene: -
abundance: -
v_gene: TRBV5-1
len: 14
j_gene: TRBJ1-3
CDR3aa: CASRTQASGNTIYF
CDR3nt: TGCGCCAGCAGAACACAGGCCTCTGGAAACACCATATATTTT

d_gene: -
abundance: -
v_gene: TRBV15
len: 15
j_gene: TRBJ2-1
CDR3aa: CATSRAGTATNEQFF
CDR3nt: TGTGCCACCAGCAGAGCCGGGACTGCCACCAATGAGCAGTTCTTC

d_gene: -
abundance: -
v_gene: TRBV9
len: 13
j_gene: TRBJ1-1
CDR3aa: CASSRGGNTEAFF
CDR3nt: TGTGCCAGCAGCCGGGGAGGGAACACTGAAGCTTTCTTT

d_gene: TRBD2
abundance: -
v_gene: TRBV27
len: 14
j_gene: TRBJ2-3
CDR3aa: CASSPRGLAGGSHF
CDR3nt: TGTGCCAGCAGTCCCCGGGGACTAGCGGGAGGATCTCATTTT

d_gene: -
abundance: -
v_gene: TRBV29-1
len: 16
j_gene: TRBJ1-1
CDR3aa: CSVGHSQGALNTEAFF
CDR3nt: TGCAGCGTTGGCCACTCGCAGGGCGCCCTTAACACTGAAGCTTTCTTT